This T cell receptor beta chain was obtained from a study of glioma-infiltrating T cells. The CDR3 has 15 amino acids. Germline V gene lookup returns CDR1 DFQATT and CDR2 SNEGSKA (reference sequence). Amplification of TCR alpha and beta CDR3 regions from RNA used iRepertoire nested multiplex PCR. From the multiplex PCR reads, TCRdb called clonotypes with MiXCR, one entry per CDR3 protein. The sample shows tens of thousands of distinct CDR3 sequences, approximately 39% of them seen only once. This TCR was recovered from a human donor with low-grade glioma or glioblastoma, undergoing nonglioma brain surgery, or in good health (not recorded which). V is TRBV20-1 and J is TRBJ1-1; 9 positions agree with TRBD1. Sequences were obtained from glioma tissue, nonneoplastic brain tissue, or PBMCs (not recorded which). CDR3 bases: TGCAGCGTTGACCCCGGGACAGGGTTCAACGCTGAAGCTTTCTTT. Protein sequence: CSVDPGTGFNAEAFF.